The 17 T cell receptor beta chains given below trace back to one sample, sequenced in a study of cytomegalovirus exposure and HLA in healthy donors. In the PCR, 60 Vbeta and 13 Jbeta primers were used. Measured with immunoSEQ multiplex PCR; TCRdb has only the in-frame clones, and not every one. The sample shows 100,000 to 150,000 clones, over 60% of them seen only once. Sample: PBMCs. The receptors were gathered from a man aged 50 or older in good health and CMV-seronegative.

This clone was seen a few times. The chain carries TRBV29-1 and TRBJ2-1, with 12 bases that match TRBD2. Germline values: CDR1 SQVTM, CDR2 ANQGSEA. The CDR3 is 13 amino acids. Trimming removed 7 bases from V and 5 bases from J; junction bases left unmatched: 3. The CDR3 DNA follows: TGCAGCGGACTAGCGGGGGCCAACAATGAGCAGTTCTTC. It specifies CSGLAGANNEQFF.

This clone appeared a few times. The chain combines TRBV28 with TRBJ2-1; 11 nucleotides agree with TRBD1. The CDR3 totals 15 residues. After removal of 3 bases from V and 2 bases from J, the junction contained 0 bases not matched to a gene. The germline V gene has CDR1 MDHEN and CDR2 SYDVKM. The CDR3 sequence is CASSLGQGAYNEQFF. In DNA form, the CDR3 reads TGTGCCAGCAGTTTGGGACAGGGGGCCTACAATGAGCAGTTCTTC.

The rearrangement joins TRBV6-1 to TRBJ1-5, with D uncertain. Trimming took 8 bases from V and 1 from J, leaving 12 bases between them. This CDR3 is 14 amino acids long. The germline V gene has CDR1 MNHNS and CDR2 SASEGT. Here the CDR3 DNA reads TGTGCCAGCGAGAGGGCGGGCAGCAATCAGCCCCAGCATTTT. Amino acid sequence: CASERAGSNQPQHF.

CDR3 DNA: TGTGCCAGCAGCTCAACTAGCGGGGGGTTCCAAGAGACCCAGTACTTC. Protein product: CASSSTSGGFQETQYF. The chain uses TRBV5-6 and TRBJ2-5; 12 positions agree with TRBD2. Trimming removed 3 bases from V and 1 base from J; junction bases left unmatched: 4. Per the germline V gene, CDR1 is SGHDT and CDR2 is YYEEEE. CDR3 length: 16 amino acids.

This clone was seen a few times. The chain employs TRBV6-1 and TRBJ2-5; unclear D gene. Germline values: CDR1 MNHNS, CDR2 SASEGT. This CDR3 has 15 amino acids. The CDR3 DNA sequence: TGTGCAACCTCCGAATGGTATTCCGGTCAAGAGACCCAGTACTTC. Translated: CATSEWYSGQETQYF.

The chain links TRBV19 to TRBJ1-2, with 8 bases identical to TRBD1. V dropped 7 bases and J dropped 0; count of bases not matched to a gene: 7. The CDR3 spans 15 residues. Per the germline V gene, CDR1 is LNHDA and CDR2 is SQIVND (reference sequence). Written as DNA, the CDR3 is TGTGCCAGTAACCCGACAGGGGCTGCTAACTATGGCTACACCTTC. Its translation: CASNPTGAANYGYTF.

CDR3: CASSPQRGTEAFF. The CDR3 DNA is TGTGCCAGCAGCCCTCAGAGGGGGACTGAAGCTTTCTTT. The chain combines TRBV11-1 with TRBJ1-1, with D perhaps TRBD1 (6 bases). The CDR3 has 13 residues. From germline, CDR1 is SGHAT and CDR2 FQDESV (reference sequence). Trimming pared 5 bases from V and 5 bases from J, leaving 12 bases between.

V usage is TRBV10-3 and J usage is TRBJ2-7; maybe TRBD2 (5 bases). The germline V gene encodes CDR1 ENHRY and CDR2 SYGVKD. Trimming removed 4 bases from V and 6 bases from J, with 7 bases in between. The CDR3 runs to 11 residues. CDR3: CAISGGGEQYV. The CDR3 region has the DNA TGTGCCATCAGTGGTGGAGGCGAGCAGTACGTC.

The chain is built from TRBV29-1 and TRBJ1-2; D possibly corresponds to TRBD1 (6 bases). The CDR3 has 12 amino acids. Germline values: CDR1 SQVTM, CDR2 ANQGSEA. The V end lost 4 bases, the J end lost 2 bases, and 8 bases lay between the germline ends. CDR3 in amino acids: CSVATGNYGYTF. The CDR3 nucleotides are TGCAGCGTTGCCACAGGGAACTATGGCTACACCTTC.

Regarding this clone: Other DNA sequences from this sample encode an identical CDR3 as well. The chain employs TRBV7-9 and TRBJ1-1; TRBD1 agrees at 8 bases. V trimming: 2 bases; J trimming: 5 bases; junction bases outside the gene matches: 4. Germline V gene lookup returns CDR1 SEHNR and CDR2 FQNEAQ (reference sequence). The length of the CDR3 is 14 residues. CDR3 bases: TGTGCCAGCAGCTTACAGGGGGCTTCGACTGAAGCTTTCTTT. Amino acid sequence: CASSLQGASTEAFF.

DNA of the CDR3: TGTGCCAGCAGCATACCTTCGGAGGGTTGGGAGCAGTACGTC. Amino acids: CASSIPSEGWEQYV. The gene calls are TRBV21-1 and TRBJ2-7; TRBD2, as called in the table, went unchecked against the DNA. TRBV21-1 is recorded as a pseudogene. CDR3 size: 14 residues.

The rearrangement joins TRBV6-5 to TRBJ2-7, with TRBD1 matching over 9 bases. The CDR3 extends over 14 amino acids. The trim removed 6 bases at V and 5 bases at J, leaving 8 bases unmatched. Per germline, CDR1 MNHEY and CDR2 SVGAGI. CDR3 protein: CASSPTGGGDEQYF. The DNA for the CDR3 is TGTGCCAGCAGCCCCACAGGGGGCGGGGACGAGCAGTACTTC.

The CDR3 sequence is CASSLVSGGPNEQFF. CDR3 nucleotides: TGCGCCAGCAGCTTGGTTAGCGGGGGGCCCAATGAGCAGTTCTTC. The chain employs TRBV5-1 and TRBJ2-1; 10 positions agree with TRBD2. J lost 6 bases, V lost 0 bases, and 3 bases had no gene match. CDR1 is SGHRS and CDR2 is YFSETQ in the germline V gene. This CDR3 comprises 15 residues.

The chain has TRBV7-9 and TRBJ2-7, with 9 bases fitting TRBD1. V shed 2 bases, J shed 3 bases, and the junction held 2 bases outside the gene matches. The CDR3 is 14 residues long. Per germline, CDR1 SEHNR and CDR2 FQNEAQ (reference sequence). The DNA for the CDR3 is TGTGCCAGCAGCTTAATGGACAGGGGCTACGAGCAGTACTTC. Its protein is CASSLMDRGYEQYF.

This chain connects TRBV4-2 to TRBJ2-5; tentatively, D is TRBD2 (7 bases). Trimming took off 1 base at V and 5 bases at J, with 14 bases between the two ends. This CDR3 region has 15 residues. The germline gives CDR1 LGHNA, CDR2 YNFKEQ. CDR3 coding DNA: TGTGCCAGCAGCCAAGGTACAGGGCGGGGGGAGACCCAGTACTTC. It encodes CASSQGTGRGETQYF.

The genes are TRBV7-9 and TRBJ1-3; maybe TRBD1 (5 bases). The CDR3 has 15 residues. Germline V lookup: CDR1 SEHNR, CDR2 FQNEAQ (reference sequence). The V gene lost 5 bases and the J gene lost 0 bases, with 11 bases spanning the gap. The DNA of the CDR3 is TGTGCCAGCAGCACTGACAGAGCCTCTGGAAACACCATATATTTT. The encoded protein is CASSTDRASGNTIYF.

The chain carries TRBV7-3 and TRBJ2-7; 7 bases line up with TRBD1. Germline V gene sequence: CDR1 SGHTA, CDR2 FQGTGA. V lost 5 bases, J lost 2 bases, and 9 bases stayed unmatched. CDR3 length: 15 residues. CDR3 amino acids: CASSPGGHRTYEQYF. The CDR3 DNA reads TGTGCCAGCAGCCCAGGGGGACATAGGACCTACGAGCAGTACTTC. Full variable domain (rest looked up from reference TRBV7-3 and TRBJ2-7): GAGVSQTPSNKVTEKGKYVELRCDPISGHTALYWYRQSLGQGPEFLIYFQGTGAADDSGLPNDRFFAVRPEGSVSTLKIQRTERGDSAVYLCASSPGGHRTYEQYFGPGTRLTVT.